The 2 T cell receptor beta chains presented below share a single source sample, sequenced in a study of shared T cell receptors in the human thymus. Data came from immunoSEQ multiplex PCR; TCRdb stores just in-frame clones and leaves some out. This table has about 660,000 clones, around 87% appearing once. This sample also belongs to another study, concerning human thymus T cells.

Sequenced input: thymocytes. The receptor source for this set is a boy younger than two with a congenital heart defect.

This chain links TRBV19 with TRBJ1-5; D is possibly TRBD1 (5 bases). Germline V gives CDR1 LNHDA, CDR2 SQIVND (reference sequence). This CDR3 has 15 amino acids. V lost 3 bases to trimming and J lost 7 bases, with 16 bases between them. The CDR3 is CASSIGGKGPQPQHF. CDR3 nucleotides: TGTGCCAGTAGTATTGGGGGGAAGGGACCGCAGCCCCAGCATTTT.

The rearrangement joins TRBV4-1 to TRBJ2-7; 10 bases are a match to TRBD1. The germline gives CDR1 MGHRA, CDR2 YSYEKL. Trimming took 0 bases from V and 2 from J; bases not matched to a gene: 1. The CDR3 contains 15 residues. CDR3 amino acids: CASSQDGTGAYEQYF. DNA of the CDR3: TGCGCCAGCAGCCAAGATGGGACAGGGGCCTACGAGCAGTACTTC.